The 31 T cell receptor beta chains listed next were all sequenced from one sample in a study of blood T cell repertoires in COVID-19. TCRdb keeps only in-frame clones here, not all; method: immunoSEQ multiplex PCR. The profile covers 150,000 to 200,000 clones, with approximately 90% appearing a single time and 6.5% to 8% taken by the ten largest. The sample was PBMCs or T cells enriched from blood (not recorded which). These receptors were collected from a woman in her fifties or sixties who had recovered from COVID-19.

The chain recombines TRBV6-5 with TRBJ2-7; TRBD2 is a possible D gene (6 bases). Trimming left V 0 bases short and J 4 bases short, with 13 bases between. Germline V gene sequence: CDR1 MNHEY, CDR2 SVGAGI. The CDR3 covers 15 residues. In DNA form, the CDR3 reads TGTGCCAGCAGTTACTCGGGTCTAGCGAAATACGAGCAGTACTTC. It translates to CASSYSGLAKYEQYF.

The CDR3 loop reads CASSQDLLRTGDEKLFF. The CDR3 nucleotides are TGTGCCAGCAGCCAAGATCTATTGAGGACAGGGGATGAAAAACTGTTTTTT. The chain uses TRBV3-1 (or the pseudogene TRBV3-2) and TRBJ1-4; the match to TRBD1 covers 9 bases. With 0 bases clipped from V and 6 bases from J, the junction kept 8 bases outside the gene matches. The CDR3 contains 17 residues. Germline V gene data show CDR1 as LGHDT and CDR2 as YNNKEL (reference sequence).

This clone was observed a single time. The rearrangement uses TRBV5-4 and TRBJ1-2; 7 bases are a match to TRBD1. Trimming at V came to 0 bases and at J to 7 bases, leaving 6 bases not matched to a gene. This CDR3 spans 14 amino acids. The germline V gene has CDR1 SGHNT and CDR2 YYREEE (reference sequence). The CDR3: CASSLAGGSGGYTF. The CDR3 DNA follows: TGTGCCAGCAGCTTGGCAGGGGGGTCCGGTGGCTACACCTTC.

J is TRBJ1-1 and V is TRBV4-3; TRBD1 agrees at 7 bases. CDR3 length: 14 amino acids. V was clipped by 5 bases and J by 4 bases; unmatched bases: 7. The germline V gene has CDR1 LGHNA and CDR2 YSLEER. DNA of the CDR3: TGCGCCAGCAGCTTGACAGGGATCGGCACTGAAGCTTTCTTT. Protein sequence: CASSLTGIGTEAFF.

This clone was found once. The chain couples TRBV9 to TRBJ2-1; TRBD1 matches 7 bases. CDR3 size: 16 residues. Losses at the gene ends were 1 base for V and 8 bases for J; bases not matched to a gene: 12. Germline loops: CDR1 SGDLS, CDR2 YYNGEE. CDR3 sequence: CASSVTPRGLSDEQFF. DNA for the CDR3: TGTGCCAGCAGCGTAACCCCGAGGGGGCTCAGCGATGAGCAGTTCTTC. The full variable domain, in which reference TRBV9 and TRBJ2-1 provide the parts outside the CDR3, is DSGVTQTPKHLITATGQRVTLRCSPRSGDLSVYWYQQSLDQGLQFLIQYYNGEERAKGNILERFSAQQFPDLHSELNLSSLELGDSALYFCASSVTPRGLSDEQFFGPGTRLTVL.

This clone was recorded only once. V is TRBV2 and J is TRBJ1-1, with D tentatively TRBD1 (5 bases). The CDR3 consists of 19 residues. Trimming took off 0 bases at V and 0 bases at J, with 20 bases between the two ends. Germline V gene data show CDR1 as SNHLY and CDR2 as FYNNEI. In nucleotides, the CDR3 is TGTGCCAGCAGTGAAGCGCGGCCAACCTGGGCAGGGCTGAACACTGAAGCTTTCTTT. Protein: CASSEARPTWAGLNTEAFF.

The chain is built from TRBV10-3 and TRBJ2-3; D remains ambiguous. Germline assignment: CDR1 ENHRY and CDR2 SYGVKD. This CDR3 region has 12 residues. With 6 bases removed from V and 0 bases from J, the gap between germline ends came to 4 bases. The CDR3 region has the DNA TGTGCCATCAGCATGAGCACAGATACGCAGTATTTT. It encodes CAISMSTDTQYF.

The chain uses TRBV7-2 and TRBJ2-2; TRBD1 is a possible D gene (5 bases). CDR1 SGHTA and CDR2 FQGNSA come from the germline V gene. The V and J ends lost 2 bases and 6 bases respectively, with 13 bases between them. The CDR3 extends over 15 amino acids. The CDR3 nucleotides are TGTGCCAGCAGCTTAAGGGCAGGGTACCCCGGGGAGCTGTTTTTT. This sequence encodes CASSLRAGYPGELFF.

The rearrangement links TRBV7-9 to TRBJ1-1; D uncertain. The CDR3 length is 13 residues. Germline CDR1 SEHNR, CDR2 FQNEAQ (reference sequence). The V gene lost 5 bases and the J gene lost 4 bases, with 11 bases spanning the gap. The DNA for the CDR3 is TGTGCCAGCAGCCGAGACCGGGGCACTGAAGCTTTCTTT. Amino acid sequence: CASSRDRGTEAFF.

This clone showed up just a few times. This chain uses TRBV5-1 with TRBJ1-2, with TRBD1 matching 7 bases. CDR1 and CDR2 from the germline V gene are SGHRS and YFSETQ. V lost 4 bases and J lost 4; bases outside the gene matches: 7. The CDR3 has 14 amino acids. The CDR3 spells CASSASQGLYGYTF. CDR3 coding DNA: TGCGCCAGCAGCGCATCACAGGGGCTCTATGGCTACACCTTC.

The rearrangement uses TRBV6-4 and TRBJ2-3, with TRBD2 identical over 12 bases. After removal of 4 bases from V and 4 bases from J, the junction contained 9 bases not matched to a gene. Germline assignment: CDR1 MRHNA and CDR2 SNTAGT. This CDR3 region has 17 residues. CDR3 sequence (DNA): TGTGCCAGCAGTGTGCTAGCGGGGGGGCCGGGGCCAGATACGCAGTATTTT. Translation: CASSVLAGGPGPDTQYF.

Only one count was recorded for this clone. This chain links TRBV19 with TRBJ1-4, with D possibly being TRBD1 (6 bases). The V gene's germline CDR1 is LNHDA and CDR2 SQIVND (reference sequence). CDR3 length: 14 amino acids. V lost 6 bases, J lost 8 bases, and 16 bases lay in between. The CDR3 region is CASSPTGASEKLFF. CDR3 bases: TGTGCCAGTAGCCCGACAGGTGCATCGGAAAAACTGTTTTTT. Full variable domain (missing parts from reference TRBV19 and TRBJ1-4): DGGITQSPKYLFRKEGQNVTLSCEQNLNHDAMYWYRQDPGQGLRLIYYSQIVNDFQKGDIAEGYSVSREKKESFPLTVTSAQKNPTAFYLCASSPTGASEKLFFGSGTQLSVL.

A single count supports this clone. V gene TRBV25-1 combines with J gene TRBJ2-2; D possibly corresponds to TRBD1 (6 bases). The CDR3 runs to 14 residues. Germline V gene data show CDR1 as MGHDK and CDR2 as SYGVNS. The ends were cut back, 8 bases at V and 4 bases at J, with 14 bases in the middle. For the CDR3, the DNA is TGTGCCAGCGGGACACTAGACTCCACCGGGGAGCTGTTTTTT. Translated, it gives CASGTLDSTGELFF.

V gene TRBV5-8 combines with J gene TRBJ2-1, with 10 bases fitting TRBD2. The germline gives CDR1 SGHTS, CDR2 YDEGEE. The CDR3 totals 15 residues. Trimming took 4 bases from V and 7 from J; bases not matched to a gene: 8. The CDR3 protein is CASSRAGGLGNEQFF. CDR3 DNA sequence: TGTGCCAGCAGCAGAGCGGGGGGGCTCGGAAATGAGCAGTTCTTC.

The chain couples TRBV7-2 to TRBJ1-2; D possibly corresponds to TRBD1 (5 bases). The CDR3 totals 13 residues. The germline gives CDR1 SGHTA, CDR2 FQGNSA. V lost 3 bases to trimming and J lost 3 bases, with 8 bases between them. The CDR3 DNA follows: TGTGCCAGCAGCTTGGTACAGGACTATGGCTACACCTTC. Residues: CASSLVQDYGYTF. The whole variable domain, filled in from reference TRBV7-2 and TRBJ1-2, reads GAGVSQSPSNKVTEKGKDVELRCDPISGHTALYWYRQSLGQGLEFLIYFQGNSAPDKSGLPSDRFSAERTGGSVSTLTIQRTQQEDSAVYLCASSLVQDYGYTFGSGTRLTVV.

The count of this clone is one. The genes are TRBV24-1 and TRBJ2-6; D uncertain. The CDR3 has 17 amino acids. Trimming cost V 2 bases and J 0 bases, with 10 bases left between them. Germline V lookup: CDR1 KGHDR, CDR2 SFDVKD. CDR3 region: CATSDYGGSSGANVLTF. In DNA form, the CDR3 reads TGTGCCACCAGTGATTACGGCGGCAGCTCTGGGGCCAACGTCCTGACTTTC.

The CDR3 loop is CASSLGTAGRETQYF. The CDR3 bases are TGCGCCAGCAGCTTGGGGACTGCGGGGAGGGAGACCCAGTACTTC. This chain joins TRBV5-1 and TRBJ2-5, with D perhaps TRBD2 (6 bases). The CDR3 runs to 15 residues. The germline CDR1 and CDR2 sequences are SGHRS and YFSETQ. Trimming removed 0 bases from V and 5 bases from J, with 14 bases in between.

This chain joins TRBV11-2 and TRBJ2-7, with a tentative D call TRBD1 (5 bases). CDR1 is SGHAT and CDR2 is FQNNGV in the germline V gene. The CDR3 extends over 19 amino acids. Trimming cost V 2 bases and J 4 bases, with 27 bases left between them. For the CDR3, the DNA is TGTGCCAGCAGCTTACTTCGCTCGGGTGCCCTGGATAGGGGTTACGAGCAGTACTTC. It is translated as CASSLLRSGALDRGYEQYF.

The chain recombines TRBV6-1 with TRBJ1-6, with 9 bases aligning to TRBD1. The J segment lost 7 bases and the V segment lost 3 bases, leaving 10 bases of the junction unmatched. The CDR3 is made up of 17 amino acids. Germline CDR1 MNHNS, CDR2 SASEGT. CDR3 in DNA: TGTGCCAGCAGTGACTTGGGACAGGGAGATTTCAATTCACCCCTCCACTTT. It is translated as CASSDLGQGDFNSPLHF.

V is TRBV9 and J is TRBJ1-4; TRBD1 aligns across 10 bases. Germline V gives CDR1 SGDLS, CDR2 YYNGEE. Trimming took 3 bases from V and 6 from J; bases not matched to a gene: 5. This CDR3 comprises 15 residues. In DNA form, the CDR3 reads TGTGCCAGCAGCGCTGGGGACAGGGGAGATGAAAAACTGTTTTTT. This codes for CASSAGDRGDEKLFF.

This clone was recorded only once. This chain connects TRBV7-3 to TRBJ2-3; no definite D call. V dropped 2 bases and J dropped 4 bases, with 7 bases sitting between them. Germline V CDR1 and CDR2: SGHTA, FQGTGA. The CDR3 is 13 residues long. The DNA of the CDR3 is TGTGCCAGCAGCTTACTTCGCGCAGATACGCAGTATTTT. Its translation: CASSLLRADTQYF.

The chain is built from TRBV10-1 and TRBJ1-1, with TRBD1 as a possible D gene (5 bases). CDR1 and CDR2 from the germline V gene are WNHNN and SYGVQD (reference sequence). CDR3 length: 13 residues. V lost 6 bases and J lost 7, with 15 bases in between. In DNA form, the CDR3 reads TGCGCCAGCAGCCGAACGGGCAGGGTTGAAGCTTTCTTT. Protein product: CASSRTGRVEAFF.

The genes are TRBV5-1 and TRBJ1-2; 8 bases agree with TRBD1. The CDR3 runs to 13 residues. V was clipped by 3 bases and J by 6 bases; unmatched bases: 4. The germline CDR1 and CDR2 sequences are SGHRS and YFSETQ. CDR3 coding DNA: TGCGCCAGCAGCTGGGACAGGCGGAATGGCTACACCTTC. It encodes CASSWDRRNGYTF.

The chain is built from TRBV9 and TRBJ2-1; the match to TRBD2 covers 9 bases. V gave up 3 bases and J gave up 9 bases; unmatched junction bases: 13. The CDR3 loop spans 16 amino acids. Germline V gene lookup returns CDR1 SGDLS and CDR2 YYNGEE. DNA for the CDR3: TGTGCCAGCAGCGAAAGAGGCGGGGGGGCCGCGGGTGAGCAGTTCTTC. It translates to CASSERGGGAAGEQFF.

V is TRBV6-5 and J is TRBJ1-2, with TRBD1 identical over 11 bases. V was clipped by 0 bases and J by 8 bases; unmatched bases: 8. The CDR3 covers 16 residues. Germline values: CDR1 MNHEY, CDR2 SVGAGI. The CDR3 here is CASSYSGTGGGVGYTF. CDR3 nucleotides: TGTGCCAGCAGTTACTCCGGGACAGGGGGAGGGGTAGGCTACACCTTC.

This chain links TRBV3-1 (or the pseudogene TRBV3-2) with TRBJ2-1; 9 bases are shared with TRBD1. The CDR3 is 15 residues long. Trimming took 5 bases from V and 6 from J; bases not matched to a gene: 8. CDR1 is LGHDT and CDR2 is YNNKEL in the germline V gene (reference sequence). The CDR3 nucleotides are TGTGCCAGCAGCAGAGACAGGGGGGGACGCAATGAGCAGTTCTTC. Its protein is CASSRDRGGRNEQFF.

V usage is TRBV5-6 and J usage is TRBJ1-5; the match to TRBD1 covers 8 bases. The CDR3 is 16 residues long. Unmatched junction bases numbered 6, after V lost 0 bases and J lost 4 bases. Germline CDR1 and CDR2: SGHDT and YYEEEE. The CDR3 bases are TGTGCCAGCAGCTTGGGGACAGGGCTCCCAAATCAGCCCCAGCATTTT. Translating gives CASSLGTGLPNQPQHF.

This clone has only one observation. CDR3 in amino acids: CSARSGNQYF. CDR3 nucleotides: TGCAGTGCTAGATCCGGGAACCAGTACTTC. The V gene is TRBV20-1, the J gene TRBJ2-5, with D maybe TRBD2 (5 bases). Germline V gene lookup returns CDR1 DFQATT and CDR2 SNEGSKA (reference sequence). The CDR3 is 10 residues long. V was shortened by 2 bases and J by 10 bases, with 8 bases between the two germline ends.

The gene calls are TRBV19 and TRBJ2-7, with D possibly matching TRBD2 (6 bases). V dropped 5 bases and J dropped 6 bases, with 17 bases sitting between them. The CDR3 has 14 amino acids. Per germline, CDR1 LNHDA and CDR2 SQIVND (reference sequence). CDR3 amino acids: CASSPGGSRIEQYF. Written as DNA, the CDR3 is TGTGCCAGTAGTCCAGGAGGGTCTAGAATCGAGCAGTACTTC.

As for this clone: A junction end diverges from the germline sequence, so it may reflect a read error. V usage is TRBV20-1 and J usage is TRBJ2-5; the D is unclear. The CDR3 extends over 11 amino acids. Germline V gene lookup returns CDR1 DFQATT and CDR2 SNEGSKA (reference sequence). In nucleotides, the CDR3 is TGCAGTGCAAGAAACCAGGAGACCCAGTACTTC. Its protein product is CSARNQETQYF.

This chain connects TRBV6-6 to TRBJ2-2, with TRBD1 matching 8 bases. The germline gives CDR1 MNHNY, CDR2 SVGAGI (reference sequence). CDR3 length equals 14 residues. With V trimmed by 7 bases and J by 6 bases, 7 bases remained unmatched. The CDR3 is CASTLQGGAGELFF. The CDR3 nucleotides read TGTGCCAGCACCTTACAGGGGGGAGCCGGGGAGCTGTTTTTT.